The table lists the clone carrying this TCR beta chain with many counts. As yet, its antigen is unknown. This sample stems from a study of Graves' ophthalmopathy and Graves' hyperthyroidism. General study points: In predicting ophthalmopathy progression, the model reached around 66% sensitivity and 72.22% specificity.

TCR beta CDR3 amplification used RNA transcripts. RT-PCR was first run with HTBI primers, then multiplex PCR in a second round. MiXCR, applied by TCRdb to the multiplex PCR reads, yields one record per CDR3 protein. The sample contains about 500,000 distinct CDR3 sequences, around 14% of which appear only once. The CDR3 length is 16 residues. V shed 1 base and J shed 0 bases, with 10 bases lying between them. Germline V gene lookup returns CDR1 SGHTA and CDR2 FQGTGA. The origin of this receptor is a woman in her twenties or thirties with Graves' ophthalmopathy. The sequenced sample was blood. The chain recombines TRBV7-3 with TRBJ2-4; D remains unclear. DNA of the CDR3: TGTGCCAGCAGCTTAAATCCTATACTAGCCAAAAACATTCAGTACTTC. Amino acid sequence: CASSLNPILAKNIQYF.